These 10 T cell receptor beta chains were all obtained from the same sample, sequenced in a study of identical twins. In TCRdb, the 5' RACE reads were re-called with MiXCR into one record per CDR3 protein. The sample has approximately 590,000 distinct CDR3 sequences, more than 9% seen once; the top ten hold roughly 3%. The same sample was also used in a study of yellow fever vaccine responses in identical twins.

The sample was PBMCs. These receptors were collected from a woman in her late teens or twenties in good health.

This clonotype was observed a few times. DNA of the CDR3: TGCGCCAGCAGCCTAAAGACAGGCGGGCGCAGCTCCTACGAGCAGTACTTC. Amino acid sequence: CASSLKTGGRSSYEQYF. This sequence joins TRBV5-1 and TRBJ2-7, with D possibly TRBD1 on 6 matching bases. CDR3 length equals 17 residues. V lost 4 bases, J lost 0 bases, and 20 bases lay in between. CDR1 and CDR2 from the germline V gene are SGHRS and YFSETQ.

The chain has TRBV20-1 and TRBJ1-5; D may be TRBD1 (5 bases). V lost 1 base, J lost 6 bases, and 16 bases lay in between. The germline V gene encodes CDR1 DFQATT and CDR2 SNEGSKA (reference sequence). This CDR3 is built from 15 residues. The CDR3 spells CSARGSGRRIQPQHF. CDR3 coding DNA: TGCAGTGCTAGAGGTTCGGGACGTCGTATTCAGCCCCAGCATTTT.

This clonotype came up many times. The CDR3 loop is CASSFQVLGGDNEQFF. The CDR3 DNA reads TGTGCCAGCAGCTTTCAGGTTCTGGGGGGCGACAATGAGCAGTTCTTC. This chain links TRBV7-8 with TRBJ2-1; tentatively, D is TRBD1 or TRBD2 (6 bases each). Germline V lookup: CDR1 SGHVS, CDR2 FQNEAQ. The V gene lost 3 bases and the J gene lost 5 bases, with 17 bases spanning the gap. The CDR3 loop spans 16 amino acids. The variable domain in full, with the rest retrieved from reference TRBV7-8 and TRBJ2-1, is GAGVSQSPRYKVAKRGQDVALRCDPISGHVSLFWYQQALGQGPEFLTYFQNEAQLDKSGLPSDRFFAERPEGSVSTLKIQRTQQEDSAVYLCASSFQVLGGDNEQFFGPGTRLTVL.

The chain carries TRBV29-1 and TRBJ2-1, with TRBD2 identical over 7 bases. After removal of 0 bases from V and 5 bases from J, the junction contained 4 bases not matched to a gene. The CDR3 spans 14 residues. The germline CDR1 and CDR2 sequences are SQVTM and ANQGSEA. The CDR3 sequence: CSVEDAGEHNEQFF. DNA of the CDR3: TGCAGCGTTGAAGATGCGGGGGAACACAATGAGCAGTTCTTC.

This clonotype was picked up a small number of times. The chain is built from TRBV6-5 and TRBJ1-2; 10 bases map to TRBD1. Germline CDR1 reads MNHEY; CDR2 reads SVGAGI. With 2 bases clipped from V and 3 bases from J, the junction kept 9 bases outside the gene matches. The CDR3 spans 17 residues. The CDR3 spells CASSYDRGQGWDYGYTF. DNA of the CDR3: TGTGCCAGCAGTTACGACAGGGGGCAGGGATGGGACTATGGCTACACCTTC.

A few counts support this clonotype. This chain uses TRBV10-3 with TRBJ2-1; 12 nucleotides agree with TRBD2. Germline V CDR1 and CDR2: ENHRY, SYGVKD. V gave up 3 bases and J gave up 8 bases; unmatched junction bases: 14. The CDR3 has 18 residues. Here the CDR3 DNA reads TGTGCCATCAGTGATCCAGCGGCTAGCGGGAGGGCTGGGGATGAGCAGTTCTTC. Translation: CAISDPAASGRAGDEQFF.

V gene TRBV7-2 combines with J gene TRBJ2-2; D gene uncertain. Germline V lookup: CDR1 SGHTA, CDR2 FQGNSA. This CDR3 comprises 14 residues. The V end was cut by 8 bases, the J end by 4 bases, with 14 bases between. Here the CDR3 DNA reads TGTGCCAGCTGCCCAACGCCGGCCACCGGGGAGCTGTTTTTT. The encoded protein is CASCPTPATGELFF.

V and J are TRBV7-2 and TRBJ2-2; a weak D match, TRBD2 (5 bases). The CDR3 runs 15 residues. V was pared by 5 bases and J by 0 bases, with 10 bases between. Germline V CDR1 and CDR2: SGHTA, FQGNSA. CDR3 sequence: CASSRTDSNTGELFF. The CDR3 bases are TGTGCCAGCAGCCGGACTGATTCGAACACCGGGGAGCTGTTTTTT.

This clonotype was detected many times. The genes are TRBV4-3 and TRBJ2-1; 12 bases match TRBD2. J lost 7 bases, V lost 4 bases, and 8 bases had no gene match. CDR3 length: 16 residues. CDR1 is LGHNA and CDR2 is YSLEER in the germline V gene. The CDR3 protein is CASSRELAGGGNEQFF. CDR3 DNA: TGCGCCAGCAGCCGCGAACTAGCGGGAGGAGGAAATGAGCAGTTCTTC.

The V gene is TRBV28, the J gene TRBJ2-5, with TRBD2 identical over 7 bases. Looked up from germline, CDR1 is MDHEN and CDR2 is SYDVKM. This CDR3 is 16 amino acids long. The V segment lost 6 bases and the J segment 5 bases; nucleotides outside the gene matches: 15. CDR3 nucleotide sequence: TGTGCCAGCAGCCCTTACGGGGAGGGGCTGGGGGAGACCCAGTACTTC. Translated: CASSPYGEGLGETQYF.